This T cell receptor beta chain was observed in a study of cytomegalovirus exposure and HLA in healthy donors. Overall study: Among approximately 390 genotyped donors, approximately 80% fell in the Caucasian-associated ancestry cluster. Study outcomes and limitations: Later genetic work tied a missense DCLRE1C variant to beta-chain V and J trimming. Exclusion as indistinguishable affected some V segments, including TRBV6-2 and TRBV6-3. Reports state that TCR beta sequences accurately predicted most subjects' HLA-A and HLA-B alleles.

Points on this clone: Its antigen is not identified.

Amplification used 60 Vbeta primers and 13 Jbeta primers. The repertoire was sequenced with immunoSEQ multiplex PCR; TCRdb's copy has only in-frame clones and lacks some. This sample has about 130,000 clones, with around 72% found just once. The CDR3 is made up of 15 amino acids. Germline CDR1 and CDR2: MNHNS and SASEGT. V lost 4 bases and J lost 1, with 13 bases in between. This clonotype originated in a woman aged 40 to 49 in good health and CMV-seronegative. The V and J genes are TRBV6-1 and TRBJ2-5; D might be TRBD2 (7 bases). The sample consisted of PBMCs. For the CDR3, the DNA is TGTGCCAGCAGTGTACAGGGAGGGAGCCAAGAGACCCAGTACTTC. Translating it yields CASSVQGGSQETQYF.